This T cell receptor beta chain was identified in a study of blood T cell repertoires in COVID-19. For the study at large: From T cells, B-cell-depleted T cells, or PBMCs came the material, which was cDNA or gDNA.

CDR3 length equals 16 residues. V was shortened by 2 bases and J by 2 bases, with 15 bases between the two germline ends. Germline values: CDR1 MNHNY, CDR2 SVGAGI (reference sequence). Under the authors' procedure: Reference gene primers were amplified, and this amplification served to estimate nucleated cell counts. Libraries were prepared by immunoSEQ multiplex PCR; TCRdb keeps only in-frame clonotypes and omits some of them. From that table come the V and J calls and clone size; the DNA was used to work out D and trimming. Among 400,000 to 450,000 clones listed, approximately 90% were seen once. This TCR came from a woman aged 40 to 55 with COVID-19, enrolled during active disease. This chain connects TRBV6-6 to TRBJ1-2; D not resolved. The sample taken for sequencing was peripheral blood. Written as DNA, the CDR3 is TGTGCCAGCAGTTACGGAGAGGGAAGGAACAACTATGGCTACACCTTC. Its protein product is CASSYGEGRNNYGYTF.